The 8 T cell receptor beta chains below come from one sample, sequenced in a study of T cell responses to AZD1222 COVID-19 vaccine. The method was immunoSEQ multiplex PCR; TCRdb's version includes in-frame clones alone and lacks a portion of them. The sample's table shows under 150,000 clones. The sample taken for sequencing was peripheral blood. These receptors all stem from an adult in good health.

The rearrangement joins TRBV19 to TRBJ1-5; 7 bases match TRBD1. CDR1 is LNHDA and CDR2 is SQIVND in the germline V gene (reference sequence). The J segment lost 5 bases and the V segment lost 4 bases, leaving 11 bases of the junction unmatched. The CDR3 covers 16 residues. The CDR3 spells CASSTYTGVVDQPQHF. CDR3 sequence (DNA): TGTGCCAGTAGTACCTACACAGGGGTAGTTGATCAGCCCCAGCATTTT. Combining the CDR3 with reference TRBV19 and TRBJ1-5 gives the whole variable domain DGGITQSPKYLFRKEGQNVTLSCEQNLNHDAMYWYRQDPGQGLRLIYYSQIVNDFQKGDIAEGYSVSREKKESFPLTVTSAQKNPTAFYLCASSTYTGVVDQPQHFGDGTRLSIL.

The chain's CDR3 is CASSPRGGRGVLEQYF. CDR3 in DNA: TGTGCCAGCAGCCCCAGGGGGGGGCGGGGAGTCCTCGAGCAGTACTTC. The rearrangement joins TRBV11-2 to TRBJ2-7; D is perhaps TRBD1 or TRBD2 (7 bases each). Looked up from germline, CDR1 is SGHAT and CDR2 is FQNNGV. Between the trimmed V and J ends, which lost 5 bases and 6 bases, there was a span of 23 bases. This CDR3 comprises 16 residues.

The CDR3 coding sequence is TGCGCCAGCAGCCAAGATTTGGCGGCAGGGATAAAAAACATTCAGTACTTC. Encoded protein: CASSQDLAAGIKNIQYF. V gene TRBV4-3 combines with J gene TRBJ2-4; possibly TRBD1 for D (5 bases). The V gene's germline CDR1 is LGHNA and CDR2 YSLEER. V was clipped by 0 bases and J by 4 bases, with 16 bases between them. This CDR3 is built from 17 residues.

CDR3 nucleotides: TGTGCCAGCAGTTCAACCGGGACAGGGCTGAACACTGAAGCTTTCTTT. It translates to CASSSTGTGLNTEAFF. J is TRBJ1-1 and V is TRBV27; 9 bases line up with TRBD1. Trimming cost V 4 bases and J 0 bases; bases outside gene matches: 6. Germline V gene lookup returns CDR1 MNHEY and CDR2 SMNVEV (reference sequence). There are 16 residues in the CDR3.

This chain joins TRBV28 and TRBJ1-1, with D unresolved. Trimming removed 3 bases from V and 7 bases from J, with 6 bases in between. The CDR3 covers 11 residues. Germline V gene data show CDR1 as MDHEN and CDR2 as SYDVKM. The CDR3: CASSFAFEAFF. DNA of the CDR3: TGTGCCAGCAGTTTCGCATTTGAAGCTTTCTTT.

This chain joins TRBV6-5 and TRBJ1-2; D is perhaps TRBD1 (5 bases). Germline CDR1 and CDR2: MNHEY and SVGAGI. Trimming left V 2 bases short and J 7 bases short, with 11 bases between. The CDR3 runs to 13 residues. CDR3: CASSYGQYAGYTF. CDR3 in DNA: TGTGCCAGCAGTTACGGACAATACGCTGGCTACACCTTC.

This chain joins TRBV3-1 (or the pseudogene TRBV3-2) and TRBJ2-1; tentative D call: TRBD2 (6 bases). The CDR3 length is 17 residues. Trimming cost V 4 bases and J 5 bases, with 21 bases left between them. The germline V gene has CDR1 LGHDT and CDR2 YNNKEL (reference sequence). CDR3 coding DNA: TGTGCCAGCAGCCCCACCGGGACTCGACGGCGACACAATGAGCAGTTCTTC. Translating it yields CASSPTGTRRRHNEQFF.

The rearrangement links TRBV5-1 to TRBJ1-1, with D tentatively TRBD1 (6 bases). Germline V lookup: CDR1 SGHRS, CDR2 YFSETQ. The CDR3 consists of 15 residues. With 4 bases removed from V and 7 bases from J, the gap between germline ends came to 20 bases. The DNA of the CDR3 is TGCGCCAGCAGCCCACCGGGACACGGGCGGGGTGAAGCTTTCTTT. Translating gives CASSPPGHGRGEAFF. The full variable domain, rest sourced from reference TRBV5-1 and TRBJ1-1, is KAGVTQTPRYLIKTRGQQVTLSCSPISGHRSVSWYQQTPGQGLQFLFEYFSETQRNKGNFPGRFSGRQFSNSRSEMNVSTLELGDSALYLCASSPPGHGRGEAFFGQGTRLTVV.